The sequence of this T cell receptor (beta chain) was determined in a study of cytotoxic CD8 clonotypes in ibrutinib-treated CLL (dated by TCRdb to the early 2020s). Looking at the study overall: The cohort included roughly 15 treatment-naive and approximately eleven relapsed/refractory patients; some 18 were IGHV unmutated. Responses were partial in around 24 patients and complete in 2; after median around 66 months follow-up, about 14 stayed in remission and 12 progressed. On average, each sample yielded hundreds of thousands of productive templates and around 98,000 productive rearrangements. Of the 90 or so participants in the trial, about 26 had longitudinal samples available. Samples at response were collected after a median of about 13 months of treatment, with a range of 6 to 36 months. Cryopreserved peripheral blood mononuclear cells were collected at three points: before therapy, at response, and at either sustained remission or disease progression. Patients were still on ibrutinib when every remission and progressive disease sample was collected.

The meaning of the sample's time point label: roughly 12 months on ibrutinib. For TCR beta library preparation, about 2 micrograms of genomic DNA was extracted from cryopreserved PBMCs. High-throughput TCR beta sequencing was performed on longitudinal blood samples from CLL patients receiving ibrutinib monotherapy. The patients took part in an open-label, single-center phase 2 trial of ibrutinib monotherapy. Findings and caveats that apply to the study as a whole: Sampling times were not matched between sustained-remission and progressing patients, and lymph node repertoires were not studied. Baseline clonality exceeded that of age-matched healthy donors and correlated strongly with circulating CD8+ T-cell counts. An increase in clonality was observed at ibrutinib response, with clonality remaining stable during sustained remission and falling back toward baseline at progression. Public clonotypes were rare and either contracted or stayed stable during treatment, and the rise in clonality at ibrutinib response reflected the expansion of private clonotypes.

Each clonotype received, on average, about 9.7x coverage in deep resolution sequencing performed on a MiSeq, where the target depth lay between 1 in 1 million and 1 in 200,000 T cells. The immunoSEQ hsTCRB Kit was used to generate TCR beta libraries. The authors processed their data as follows. ImmunoSEQ Data Assistant and ImmunoSEQ Analyzer were used for data analysis, and V, D and J genes were assigned according to IMGT definitions. Clonality was computed as one minus normalized Shannon entropy of productive rearrangement frequencies, ranging from 0 to 1. Only overrepresented clonotypes making up at least 0.05% of each patient's repertoire were included in the public clonotype analysis. About a dozen age-matched healthy donor repertoires from immuneACCESS served as clonality controls. In TCRdb, the immuneACCESS table is reduced to in-frame sequences with V and J assigned. These tables do not hold every clone; where another copy was compared, an unresolved V gene accounts for under half, and the others remain unexplained. The V and J calls and clone size come from that table; D and trimming were worked out from the DNA. This sample holds 150,000 or so clones; 79% were observed only once. Of the sample, over 10% is held by the ten largest clones.

According to the germline V gene, CDR1 reads SGHRS and CDR2 reads YFSETQ. V drops 0 bases and J drops 0 bases, leaving 7 bases in between. From the cysteine through the phenylalanine, the CDR3 covers 15 amino acids. Just CDR3 DNA is preserved here, 45 bases in frame from base 1. A remark on this clone: The antigen this receptor binds is unknown. No base quality information exists; no much larger clone differs at one position.

The specimen was PBMCs, collected after 12 months of ibrutinib treatment. The sequence links TRBV5-1 to TRBJ1-3, with no reliable assignment of the D segment. The clonotype was recovered from a human donor with chronic lymphocytic leukemia. Here the CDR3 is given as CASSLALNSGNTIYF. The sequenced DNA is TGCGCCAGCAGCTTGGCCCTCAACTCTGGAAACACCATATATTTT.